One and the same sample provided the 9 T cell receptor beta chains below, sequenced in a study of blood T cell repertoires in COVID-19. Generated by immunoSEQ multiplex PCR, the TCRdb table keeps only in-frame clones and is missing some. The profile covers approximately 250,000 clones, with roughly 86% appearing a single time and about 8.6% taken by the ten largest. Sequencing was performed on peripheral blood. The receptors stem from a man aged 35 to 55 with active or convalescent COVID-19.

The chain recombines TRBV3-1 (or the pseudogene TRBV3-2) with TRBJ2-2; 9 positions match TRBD2. J lost 1 base, V lost 0 bases, and 6 bases had no gene match. Per germline, CDR1 LGHDT and CDR2 YNNKEL (reference sequence). This CDR3 region has 18 residues. The CDR3 DNA reads as TGTGCCAGCAGCCAAGACAACCCACTAGCGGGGAACACCGGGGAGCTGTTTTTT. Residues: CASSQDNPLAGNTGELFF.

The V and J genes are TRBV28 and TRBJ2-2; possible D gene TRBD1, 6 bases. There are 15 residues in the CDR3. The V end was cut by 8 bases, the J end by 4 bases, with 17 bases between. Germline CDR1 and CDR2: MDHEN and SYDVKM. As DNA, the CDR3 is TGTGCCAGCGTTTGGCCAGGGGCGGCCACCGGGGAGCTGTTTTTT. Translating it yields CASVWPGAATGELFF.

This chain links TRBV25-1 with TRBJ2-1; D might be TRBD2 (5 bases). The V gene lost 2 bases and the J gene lost 12 bases, with 14 bases spanning the gap. This CDR3 comprises 13 residues. Germline-derived CDR1 and CDR2 are MGHDK and SYGVNS. The CDR3 here is CASSEPGLAGQFF. CDR3 DNA sequence: TGTGCCAGCAGTGAACCCGGCCTCGCGGGGCAGTTCTTC.

The genes are TRBV30 and TRBJ1-2; a possible D gene is TRBD1 (6 bases). V dropped 1 base and J dropped 3 bases, with 12 bases sitting between them. This CDR3 region has 14 residues. Germline CDR1 GTSNPN, CDR2 SVGIG (reference sequence). CDR3 bases: TGTGCCTGGAGTGGGCCAGGGGTTGACTATGGCTACACCTTC. Its translation is CAWSGPGVDYGYTF.

The V gene is TRBV10-3, the J gene TRBJ2-5; 8 bases are a match to TRBD2. The CDR3 is made up of 15 amino acids. With V trimmed by 0 bases and J by 4 bases, 4 bases remained unmatched. The germline gives CDR1 ENHRY, CDR2 SYGVKD. The CDR3 nucleotides are TGTGCCATCAGTGAGTCGGCGGGGGGCGTAGAGACCCAGTACTTC. Encoded protein: CAISESAGGVETQYF.

The J gene is TRBJ1-6, the V gene TRBV15; D may be TRBD1 (5 bases). Trimming stripped 1 base from V and 6 bases from J, with 10 bases between. The CDR3 spans 15 residues. Germline V CDR1 and CDR2: LNHNV, YYDKDF (reference sequence). The CDR3 DNA is TGTGCCACCAGCAGAGGGACAAAGGTTAATTCACCCCTCCACTTT. Protein: CATSRGTKVNSPLHF.

V and J are TRBV5-1 and TRBJ2-1, with 12 positions matching TRBD2. The V segment lost 0 bases and the J segment 8 bases; nucleotides outside the gene matches: 6. Germline V gene sequence: CDR1 SGHRS, CDR2 YFSETQ. This CDR3 contains 16 residues. The CDR3: CASSLGLAGEGYEQFF. The DNA of the CDR3 is TGCGCCAGCAGCTTGGGACTAGCGGGAGAGGGCTATGAGCAGTTCTTC.

The chain links TRBV30 to TRBJ2-3; TRBD2 aligns across 9 bases. The germline gives CDR1 GTSNPN, CDR2 SVGIG (reference sequence). The CDR3 is 15 residues long. The V gene end was trimmed by 8 bases and the J gene end by 7 bases; junction bases not matched to a gene: 16. CDR3 nucleotide sequence: TGTGCCAGGGGGGCTAGCGGGAAGATCGGTTATACGCAGTATTTT. It translates to CARGASGKIGYTQYF.

The CDR3 DNA follows: TGTGCCAGTAGTACAGGGGTTGGAAATTCACCCCTCCACTTT. This gives the protein CASSTGVGNSPLHF. This sequence joins TRBV19 and TRBJ1-6, with a tentative D call TRBD1 (6 bases). Trimming shortened V by 4 bases and J by 7 bases, and 11 bases separated the two germline ends. The CDR3 length is 14 residues. Germline CDR1 is LNHDA and CDR2 is SQIVND (reference sequence).